This record concerns one TCR beta chain sequence. These data belong to a study of blood T cell repertoires in COVID-19. The method was immunoSEQ multiplex PCR; TCRdb's version includes in-frame clones alone and lacks a portion of them. Of tens of thousands of clones in the sample, about nine tenths are singletons; the top ten hold 8.3%. Sample: peripheral blood. The sequence was obtained from a human donor with active COVID-19. The donor label of this sample is uncertain.

The CDR3 sequence: CASSQGASYNSPLHF. DNA for the CDR3: TGCGCCAGCAGCCAAGGGGCTTCCTATAATTCACCCCTCCACTTT. V and J are TRBV4-3 and TRBJ1-6, with D unresolved. Germline CDR1 and CDR2: LGHNA and YSLEER. The V end lost 1 base, the J end lost 1 base, and 5 bases lay between the germline ends. The length of the CDR3 is 15 residues.